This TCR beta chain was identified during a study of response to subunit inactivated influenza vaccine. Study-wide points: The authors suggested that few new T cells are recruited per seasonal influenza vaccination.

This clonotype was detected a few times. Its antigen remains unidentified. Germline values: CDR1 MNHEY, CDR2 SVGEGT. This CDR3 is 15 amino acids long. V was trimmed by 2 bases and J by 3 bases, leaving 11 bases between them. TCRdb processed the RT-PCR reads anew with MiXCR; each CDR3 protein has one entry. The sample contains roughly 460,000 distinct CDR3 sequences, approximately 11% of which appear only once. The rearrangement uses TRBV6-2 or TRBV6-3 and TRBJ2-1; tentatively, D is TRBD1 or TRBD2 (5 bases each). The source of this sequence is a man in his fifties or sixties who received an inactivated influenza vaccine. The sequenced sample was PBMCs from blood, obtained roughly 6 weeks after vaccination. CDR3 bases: TGTGCCAGCAGTTACATCGGGGCAGACTACAATGAGCAGTTCTTC. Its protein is CASSYIGADYNEQFF.